Each of the 6 T cell receptor beta chains below was sequenced from the same sample in a study of blood T cells in healthy people across ages. Primed by a sample-barcoded 5' primer and a J-beta primer mix, a second PCR proceeded for 7 to 11 cycles. TCRdb re-called the 5' RACE reads with MiXCR, one entry per CDR3 protein. This sample has hundreds of thousands of distinct CDR3 sequences, with roughly 60% found just once. Sequenced material: blood. Every receptor here comes from a man aged 30-40 years in good health.

This chain connects TRBV7-9 to TRBJ2-4; the D is unclear. The last part of the DNA fits TRBJ2-7 better; the J call may be wrong. This CDR3 has 17 amino acids. The germline CDR1 and CDR2 sequences are SEHNR and FQNEAQ (reference sequence). The DNA of the CDR3 is TGTGCCACCGAATATTGGACGCCTCCACGGGTGGGCTACGAGCAGTACTTC. Its protein product is CATEYWTPPRVGYEQYF.

The chain combines TRBV20-1 with TRBJ2-7; D might be TRBD2 (6 bases). Germline V CDR1 and CDR2: DFQATT, SNEGSKA (reference sequence). The CDR3 runs 14 residues. The V end was cut by 3 bases, the J end by 0 bases, with 12 bases between. The CDR3 sequence is CSASTGVSSYEQYF. The CDR3 DNA is TGCAGTGCTAGCACGGGGGTTAGCTCCTACGAGCAGTACTTC.

This clonotype was seen a handful of times. The chain has TRBV20-1 and TRBJ2-6, with TRBD1 matching 8 bases. The V segment lost 3 bases and the J segment 1 base; nucleotides outside the gene matches: 5. CDR3 length: 16 amino acids. CDR1 is DFQATT, CDR2 SNEGSKA, per germline (reference sequence). CDR3 nucleotide sequence: TGCAGTGCTAGGGGACAGGACTCTTCTGGGGCCAACGTCCTGACTTTC. The encoded protein is CSARGQDSSGANVLTF.

This chain joins TRBV27 and TRBJ2-1; D is perhaps TRBD2 (6 bases). The germline gives CDR1 MNHEY, CDR2 SMNVEV (reference sequence). The length of the CDR3 is 13 residues. V was pared by 8 bases and J by 14 bases, with 22 bases between. The CDR3 sequence is CASGATRLGPEFF. DNA for the CDR3: TGTGCCAGCGGGGCAACTCGACTAGGGCCCGAGTTCTTC.

The gene calls are TRBV30 and TRBJ2-3, with 10 bases that match TRBD2. The CDR3 length is 18 residues. Germline lookup yields CDR1 GTSNPN and CDR2 SVGIG (reference sequence). The V and J ends lost 3 bases and 6 bases, in that order; junction bases with no gene match: 18. CDR3 amino acids: CAWSSGRASSRLIDTQYF. The CDR3 nucleotides are TGTGCCTGGAGCAGCGGGAGGGCCTCGTCCCGACTCATTGATACGCAGTATTTT.

The chain combines TRBV12-3 or TRBV12-4 with TRBJ2-5; D tentatively fits TRBD1 or TRBD2 (5 bases each). This CDR3 is built from 15 residues. The V gene lost 6 bases and the J gene lost 1 base, with 15 bases spanning the gap. CDR3 DNA: TGTGCCAGCAGGGGGACCTTGGGCTTCCAAGAGACCCAGTACTTC. This gives the protein CASRGTLGFQETQYF.